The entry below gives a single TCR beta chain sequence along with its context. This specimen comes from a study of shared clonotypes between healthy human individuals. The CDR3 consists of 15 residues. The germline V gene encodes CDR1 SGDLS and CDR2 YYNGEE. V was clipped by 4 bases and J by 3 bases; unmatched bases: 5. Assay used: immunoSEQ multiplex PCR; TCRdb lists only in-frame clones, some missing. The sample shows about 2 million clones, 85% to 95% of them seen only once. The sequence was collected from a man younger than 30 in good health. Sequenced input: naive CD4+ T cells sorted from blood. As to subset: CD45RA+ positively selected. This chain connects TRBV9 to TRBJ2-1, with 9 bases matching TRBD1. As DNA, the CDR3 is TGTGCCAGCAGCCTCCGGGACAGGGACTACAATGAGCAGTTCTTC. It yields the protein CASSLRDRDYNEQFF.